The 16 T cell receptor beta chains listed next were all sequenced from one sample in a study of OX40 agonist ivuxolimab in advanced cancers. Method: immunoSEQ multiplex PCR; TCRdb's copy keeps in-frame clones and lacks some. Of 15,000 to 20,000 clones listed, 90% are singletons. Material: CD4+ or CD8+ T cells sorted from blood, obtained in a trial of the OX40 agonist ivuxolimab. The source of these receptors is an adult with an advanced solid tumor such as melanoma, head and neck, liver or kidney cancer.

The chain links TRBV9 to TRBJ1-1; D call uncertain. Germline CDR1 is SGDLS and CDR2 is YYNGEE. This CDR3 spans 13 amino acids. Trimming took off 0 bases at V and 5 bases at J, with 8 bases between the two ends. In nucleotides, the CDR3 is TGTGCCAGCAGCGTAGCTATAGGAACTGAAGCTTTCTTT. As protein: CASSVAIGTEAFF.

V is TRBV2 and J is TRBJ2-2; D is undetermined. This CDR3 has 10 residues. Germline lookup yields CDR1 SNHLY and CDR2 FYNNEI. Trimming left V 8 bases short and J 5 bases short, with 3 bases between. The CDR3 is CASGTGELFF. As DNA, the CDR3 is TGTGCCAGCGGGACCGGGGAGCTGTTTTTT.

J is TRBJ2-1 and V is TRBV9; TRBD2 aligns across 8 bases. CDR1 is SGDLS and CDR2 is YYNGEE in the germline V gene. Unmatched junction bases numbered 6, after V lost 0 bases and J lost 4 bases. CDR3 length equals 16 residues. The CDR3 protein is CASSVGISGVYNEQFF. CDR3 in DNA: TGTGCCAGCAGCGTAGGTATTAGCGGGGTGTACAATGAGCAGTTCTTC.

This chain links TRBV7-2 with TRBJ1-1; D is unresolved. CDR1 and CDR2 (germline): SGHTA, FQGNSA. The CDR3 is made up of 14 amino acids. V was shortened by 3 bases and J by 0 bases, with 8 bases between the two germline ends. The CDR3 protein is CASSLVSMNTEAFF. The CDR3 bases are TGTGCCAGCAGCTTGGTGTCCATGAACACTGAAGCTTTCTTT. The full variable domain, rest sourced from reference TRBV7-2 and TRBJ1-1, is GAGVSQSPSNKVTEKGKDVELRCDPISGHTALYWYRQSLGQGLEFLIYFQGNSAPDKSGLPSDRFSAERTGGSVSTLTIQRTQQEDSAVYLCASSLVSMNTEAFFGQGTRLTVV.

CDR3 protein: CASRAGTAGSYEQYF. The CDR3 DNA follows: TGTGCCAGCAGAGCCGGGACAGCCGGCTCCTACGAGCAGTACTTC. The chain links TRBV2 to TRBJ2-7, with 7 bases that match TRBD1. With V trimmed by 6 bases and J by 0 bases, 8 bases remained unmatched. The CDR3 has 15 residues. The germline CDR1 and CDR2 sequences are SNHLY and FYNNEI.

The rearrangement links TRBV7-6 to TRBJ2-5; the D gene is possibly TRBD2 (5 bases). The CDR3 contains 14 residues. V lost 3 bases and J 5 bases, leaving 13 bases between the germline ends. Germline V gene data show CDR1 as SGHVS and CDR2 as FNYEAQ. The chain's CDR3 is CASSFGEGPETQYF. Written as DNA, the CDR3 is TGTGCCAGCAGCTTTGGTGAGGGCCCGGAGACCCAGTACTTC. The variable domain in full, with the rest retrieved from reference TRBV7-6 and TRBJ2-5, is GAGVSQSPRYKVTKRGQDVALRCDPISGHVSLYWYRQALGQGPEFLTYFNYEAQQDKSGLPNDRFSAERPEGSISTLTIQRTEQRDSAMYRCASSFGEGPETQYFGPGTRLLVL.

The chain uses TRBV13 and TRBJ2-7, with a possible D match to TRBD1 (6 bases). CDR3 size: 15 residues. Germline CDR1 reads PRHDT; CDR2 reads FYEKMQ (reference sequence). The ends were cut back, 4 bases at V and 3 bases at J, with 16 bases in the middle. The CDR3, as DNA: TGTGCCAGCAGCTCCGATGGGCAGGGGTACTACGAGCAGTACTTC. Its protein product is CASSSDGQGYYEQYF.

This clone occurred once. This chain joins TRBV28 and TRBJ2-2, with 8 bases matching TRBD1. The V segment lost 4 bases and the J segment 3 bases; nucleotides outside the gene matches: 16. This CDR3 has 19 residues. Germline loops: CDR1 MDHEN, CDR2 SYDVKM. The CDR3 sequence: CASSSIPFSDRAYTGELFF. In DNA, the CDR3 is TGTGCCAGCAGTTCCATACCCTTTTCGGACAGGGCTTACACCGGGGAGCTGTTTTTT.

This clone was counted between two and nine times. J is TRBJ1-2 and V is TRBV2; the D is unclear. V gave up 2 bases and J gave up 3 bases, with 16 bases separating them. The CDR3 sequence is 16 residues long. The germline V gene has CDR1 SNHLY and CDR2 FYNNEI. Written as DNA, the CDR3 is TGTGCCAGCAGTGAATTTCTTGGGGTTCGGTACTATGGCTACACCTTC. The encoded protein is CASSEFLGVRYYGYTF. Filled out from reference TRBV2 and TRBJ1-2, the complete variable domain reads EPEVTQTPSHQVTQMGQEVILRCVPISNHLYFYWYRQILGQKVEFLVSFYNNEISEKSEIFDDQFSVERPDGSNFTLKIRSTKLEDSAMYFCASSEFLGVRYYGYTFGSGTRLTVV.

V is TRBV10-2 and J is TRBJ1-1, with D perhaps TRBD1 (6 bases). V was cut by 6 bases and J by 6 bases, with 11 bases left in between. The CDR3 is 12 residues long. CDR1 is WSHSY and CDR2 is SAAADI in the germline V gene. CDR3 nucleotides: TGCGCCAGCAGCCAGGGGATTCCTGAAGCTTTCTTT. Translated, it gives CASSQGIPEAFF.

The chain has TRBV29-1 and TRBJ1-1; 7 bases fit TRBD1. The CDR3 is 13 residues long. Germline CDR1 and CDR2: SQVTM and ANQGSEA. The V and J ends lost 6 bases and 4 bases, in that order; junction bases with no gene match: 8. The CDR3 protein is CSVLQGFGTEAFF. In DNA form, the CDR3 reads TGCAGCGTGTTACAGGGGTTCGGCACTGAAGCTTTCTTT.

V and J are TRBV5-1 and TRBJ2-7; either TRBD1 or TRBD2 may fit D (5 bases each). The germline CDR1 and CDR2 sequences are SGHRS and YFSETQ. Trimming cost V 2 bases and J 6 bases, with 9 bases left between them. This CDR3 spans 12 amino acids. CDR3 loop: CASSFGGSEQYF. In DNA form, the CDR3 reads TGCGCCAGCAGCTTTGGGGGTTCCGAGCAGTACTTC.

This clone appeared once. This chain uses TRBV11-2 with TRBJ2-1; 7 bases are shared with TRBD2. V trimming: 5 bases; J trimming: 8 bases; junction bases outside the gene matches: 9. This CDR3 comprises 14 residues. Germline values: CDR1 SGHAT, CDR2 FQNNGV. The CDR3 DNA is TGTGCCAGCAGCGTGGGGGTGGGAGGGTATGAGCAGTTCTTC. Translation: CASSVGVGGYEQFF.

This clone has a handful of counts. It may be a read error: a sequence one base away is much more abundant. Other nucleotide sequences in the sample specify the same CDR3. The chain combines TRBV4-1 with TRBJ2-1; D gene ambiguous. V lost 0 bases and J lost 6, with 6 bases in between. Germline CDR1 reads MGHRA; CDR2 reads YSYEKL. This CDR3 is built from 13 residues. In DNA, the CDR3 is TGCGCCAGCAGCCAAGATTATCTCAATGAGCAGTTCTTC. Translation gives CASSQDYLNEQFF.

This clone was recorded a few times. The CDR3 protein is CASSFGEGPETQYF. CDR3 DNA: TGTGCCAGCAGCTTTGGTGAGGGCCCGGAGACCCAGTACTTC. V gene TRBV11-1 combines with J gene TRBJ2-5; possible D gene TRBD2, 5 bases. Germline loops: CDR1 SGHAT, CDR2 FQDESV (reference sequence). V was clipped by 3 bases and J by 5 bases, with 13 bases between them. There are 14 residues in the CDR3.

The CDR3 loop reads CASSLDSTNYGYTF. CDR3 bases: TGTGCCAGCAGCTTGGACAGTACTAACTATGGCTACACCTTC. The chain has TRBV7-2 and TRBJ1-2, with a tentative D call TRBD1 (6 bases). CDR3 size: 14 residues. Trimming shortened V by 3 bases and J by 0 bases, and 8 bases separated the two germline ends. Germline CDR1 reads SGHTA; CDR2 reads FQGNSA.